These T cell receptor beta chains were read from a single sample in a study of T cell repertoires in cytomegalovirus infection. No antigen has been identified for these receptors. TCRdb ran MiXCR on the reads and lists one entry per CDR3 protein. The sample lists roughly 920,000 distinct CDR3 sequences; around a third were seen once. The starting material was cultured CD8+ T cells from PBMCs, obtained from culture after CMV antigen stimulation. The receptor source for this set is a human donor in good health (CMV status not recorded). Some clones in this sample may be carry-over from other donors' samples. The CDR3 runs from the conserved cysteine through the conserved F or W. D genes are given only for firm matches. Size is stated for part of the rows, as once, few or many counts, or as a class when the clone is expanded.

TGTGCCAGCAGTTCCGGGGGGCCCAATTCACCCCTCCACTTT	CASSSGGPNSPLHF	TRBJ1-6	TRBV27	NA	NA
TGTGCCAGCAGCCCATTGGGGACTAATCAGCCCCAGCATTTT	CASSPLGTNQPQHF	TRBJ1-5	TRBV27	many	NA
TGTGCCAGTAGTATATTGGCGGGGGATGAGCATTTCTTC	CASSILAGDEHFF	TRBJ2-1	TRBV19	NA	TRBD2
TGTGCCAGCAGTGCCGGGACAGGGGTTCGCGAGCAGTACTTC	CASSAGTGVREQYF	TRBJ2-7	TRBV5-5	once	TRBD1
TGTGCCAGCAGTTACAGACCCCTTTTGGAGCCCCAGCATTTT	CASSYRPLLEPQHF	TRBJ1-5	TRBV6-2/TRBV6-3	NA	NA
TGTGCCAGCACTAGCGGGGGGTCCCTATACAATGAGCAGTTCTTC	CASTSGGSLYNEQFF	TRBJ2-1	TRBV27	NA	TRBD2
TGTGCCAGCAGCTCCTTAGACAATGAGCAGTTCTTC	CASSSLDNEQFF	TRBJ2-1	TRBV7-2	many	NA
TGTGCCAGCACCCCCGGCCTCCCGGGGACCTATGGCTACACCTTC	CASTPGLPGTYGYTF	TRBJ1-2	TRBV12-3/TRBV12-4	NA	NA
TGCGCCAGCAGCTTCAGGGGTTTGGACACTGAAGCTTTCTTT	CASSFRGLDTEAFF	TRBJ1-1	TRBV5-1	NA	NA
TGTGCCAGCAGTCCTCGGGGAGGGGACCACAATGAGCAGTTCTTC	CASSPRGGDHNEQFF	TRBJ2-1	TRBV27	many	TRBD2
TGTGCCAGCATGCTCTCACAGGGGGCTGTCATGAACACTGAAGCTTTCTTT	CASMLSQGAVMNTEAFF	TRBJ1-1	TRBV2	NA	TRBD1
TGTGCCAGCAGTGAATCCCACGGCCTGCAGATAAGCCTCAATGAGCAGTTCTTC	CASSESHGLQISLNEQFF	TRBJ2-1	TRBV6-1	NA	NA
TGTGCCAGCAGCCAAGGCGGAACAGGGGGCTTTAATGAAAAACTGTTTTTT	CASSQGGTGGFNEKLFF	TRBJ1-4	TRBV4-2	few	TRBD1
TGTGCCAGCAGCGAGAGGGACAATGAGCAGTTCTTC	CASSERDNEQFF	TRBJ2-1	TRBV5-5	few	NA